This T cell receptor (beta chain) was sequenced during a study of T cells in Graves' hyperthyroidism and ophthalmopathy. Ten or more counts support this clonotype. Template material for amplifying TCR beta CDR3 regions consisted of RNA transcripts. A set of HTBI primers served as the primers for a first-round RT-PCR of the TCR CDR3. TCRdb processed the multiplex PCR reads anew with MiXCR; each CDR3 protein has one entry. The table lists approximately 530,000 distinct CDR3 sequences, about 20% of them singletons, with roughly 47% in the top ten. The V and J ends lost 4 bases and 0 bases respectively, with 10 bases between them. CDR1 is SNHLY, CDR2 FYNNEI, per germline. The CDR3 runs to 15 residues.

The V and J genes are TRBV2 and TRBJ1-5, with D unclear. Material for sequencing was blood. This sequence was found in a middle-aged man with Graves' ophthalmopathy. The CDR3 nucleotides read TGTGCCAGCAGTGCGCAGTTAGATAGCAATCAGCCCCAGCATTTT. Translating gives CASSAQLDSNQPQHF.